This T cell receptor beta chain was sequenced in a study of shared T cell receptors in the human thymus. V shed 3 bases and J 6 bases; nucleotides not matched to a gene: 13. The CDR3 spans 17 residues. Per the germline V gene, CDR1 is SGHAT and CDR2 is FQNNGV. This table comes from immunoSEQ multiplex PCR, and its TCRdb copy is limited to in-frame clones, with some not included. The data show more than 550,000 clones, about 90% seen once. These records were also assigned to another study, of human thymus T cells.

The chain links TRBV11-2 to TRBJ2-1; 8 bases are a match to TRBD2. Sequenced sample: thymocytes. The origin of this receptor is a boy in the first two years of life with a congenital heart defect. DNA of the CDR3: TGTGCCAGCAGCTTCAGTGTGGACGGTAGCGGGGTCAATGAGCAGTTCTTC. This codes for CASSFSVDGSGVNEQFF.